Below are 24 T cell receptor beta chains sequenced from a single sample in a study of blood T cell repertoires in COVID-19. Generated by immunoSEQ multiplex PCR, the TCRdb table keeps only in-frame clones and is missing some. The table shows about 440,000 clones, with about 92% occurring only once. The specimen was PBMCs or T cells enriched from blood (not recorded which). The source of these receptors is a man aged 18 to 30 who had recovered from COVID-19.

This chain's CDR3 is CASSFAAGAGYGYTF. CDR3 bases: TGTGCCAGCAGTTTCGCTGCGGGTGCCGGCTATGGCTACACCTTC. J is TRBJ1-2 and V is TRBV27, with D hard to call. The CDR3 is made up of 15 amino acids. The germline gives CDR1 MNHEY, CDR2 SMNVEV (reference sequence). Trimming stripped 3 bases from V and 4 bases from J, with 15 bases between.

This chain joins TRBV14 and TRBJ2-1; 8 bases agree with TRBD2. This CDR3 region has 14 residues. With 1 base clipped from V and 8 bases from J, the junction kept 4 bases outside the gene matches. Germline CDR1 and CDR2: SGHDN and FVKESK. Here the CDR3 DNA reads TGTGCCAGCAGCCAAGGACTAGCGATAGATGAGCAGTTCTTC. Its translation: CASSQGLAIDEQFF.

The V gene is TRBV5-1, the J gene TRBJ2-1; TRBD2 matches 9 bases. Looked up from germline, CDR1 is SGHRS and CDR2 is YFSETQ. V shed 6 bases, J shed 9 bases, and the junction held 13 bases outside the gene matches. The CDR3 runs to 15 residues. CDR3 sequence reads: CASNLEGLAGSEQFF. DNA of the CDR3: TGCGCCAGCAACCTCGAGGGGCTAGCGGGAAGTGAGCAGTTCTTC.

This chain connects TRBV2 to TRBJ1-4; 7 bases align to TRBD1. Germline V gene lookup returns CDR1 SNHLY and CDR2 FYNNEI. Trimming removed 8 bases from V and 0 bases from J; junction bases left unmatched: 9. The CDR3 runs 16 residues. As DNA, the CDR3 is TGTGCCAGCCGGACAGGCCCCCACGCAACTAATGAAAAACTGTTTTTT. Protein product: CASRTGPHATNEKLFF.

This chain joins TRBV30 and TRBJ1-4; 7 nucleotides match TRBD1. From germline, CDR1 is GTSNPN and CDR2 SVGIG (reference sequence). Unmatched junction bases numbered 9, after V lost 8 bases and J lost 0 bases. The CDR3 loop spans 15 amino acids. The CDR3 region has the DNA TGTGCCAAGAGGGACAGAGTTGCAACTAATGAAAAACTGTTTTTT. Residues: CAKRDRVATNEKLFF.

This chain joins TRBV9 and TRBJ2-1, with 7 bases identical to TRBD2. The germline V gene has CDR1 SGDLS and CDR2 YYNGEE. The CDR3 has 17 residues. After removal of 0 bases from V and 0 bases from J, the junction contained 6 bases not matched to a gene. CDR3 DNA sequence: TGTGCCAGCAGCGTAGGGCTAGCGGTAAGCTCCTACAATGAGCAGTTCTTC. Protein product: CASSVGLAVSSYNEQFF.

The genes are TRBV18 and TRBJ1-3; 12 bases match TRBD1. Per the germline V gene, CDR1 is KGHSH and CDR2 is LQKENI. V lost 2 bases to trimming and J lost 1 base; unmatched junction nucleotides: 3. This CDR3 spans 17 amino acids. CDR3 loop: CASSPGTGGASGNTIYF. The CDR3 region has the DNA TGTGCCAGCTCACCAGGGACAGGGGGCGCTTCTGGAAACACCATATATTTT.

The V call is TRBV21-1, the J call TRBJ1-2. TRBV21-1 is a pseudogene segment. The CDR3 loop spans 14 amino acids. The CDR3 sequence: CASSKVRVNYGYTF. The DNA for the CDR3 is TGTGCCAGCAGCAAAGTTAGAGTTAACTATGGCTACACCTTC.

The sample holds a few counts of this clone. This sequence joins TRBV28 and TRBJ1-2, with 7 bases aligning to TRBD1. The germline V gene encodes CDR1 MDHEN and CDR2 SYDVKM. Trimming at V came to 4 bases and at J to 11 bases, leaving 16 bases not matched to a gene. This CDR3 contains 15 residues. CDR3 coding DNA: TGTGCCAGCAGTTCCCGGACAGGCCTCATTGGGGGATACACCTTC. Amino acids: CASSSRTGLIGGYTF.

The genes are TRBV30 and TRBJ2-5; the match to TRBD2 covers 9 bases. Germline CDR1 is GTSNPN and CDR2 is SVGIG (reference sequence). V shed 8 bases and J 5 bases; nucleotides not matched to a gene: 9. The CDR3 spans 13 residues. The CDR3 bases are TGTGCCGTGAAACCTAGCGGGGAGGAGACCCAGTACTTC. Amino acid sequence: CAVKPSGEETQYF.

The rearrangement uses TRBV7-8 and TRBJ1-1; D is undetermined. Per germline, CDR1 SGHVS and CDR2 FQNEAQ. The CDR3 contains 13 residues. V lost 4 bases and J 6 bases, leaving 12 bases between the germline ends. The CDR3 bases are TGTGCCAGCAGCTCATCTCCCGACTCTGAAGCTTTCTTT. This codes for CASSSSPDSEAFF. The variable domain in full, with the rest retrieved from reference TRBV7-8 and TRBJ1-1, is GAGVSQSPRYKVAKRGQDVALRCDPISGHVSLFWYQQALGQGPEFLTYFQNEAQLDKSGLPSDRFFAERPEGSVSTLKIQRTQQEDSAVYLCASSSSPDSEAFFGQGTRLTVV.

CDR3 sequence reads: CASQGTDLLLHSPLHF. CDR3 in DNA: TGTGCCAGCCAGGGGACCGACTTACTATTACATTCACCCCTCCACTTT. The gene calls are TRBV2 and TRBJ1-6; D might be TRBD1 (6 bases). V lost 8 bases to trimming and J lost 8 bases, with 22 bases between them. The CDR3 runs 16 residues. Per germline, CDR1 SNHLY and CDR2 FYNNEI.

This clone has only one observation. V is TRBV2 and J is TRBJ1-2; TRBD1 matches at 11 bases. This CDR3 has 14 amino acids. The germline V gene encodes CDR1 SNHLY and CDR2 FYNNEI. Losses at the gene ends were 6 bases for V and 7 bases for J; bases not matched to a gene: 7. CDR3 coding DNA: TGTGCCAGCAGGGAGGGACAGGGGGTTTTTGGCTACACCTTC. This encodes CASREGQGVFGYTF.

This clone was counted a few times. The chain combines TRBV29-1 with TRBJ1-1; a weak D match, TRBD1 (5 bases). Trimming pared 3 bases from V and 1 base from J, leaving 12 bases between. This CDR3 contains 14 residues. Germline CDR1 SQVTM, CDR2 ANQGSEA. CDR3 sequence (DNA): TGCAGCGTTGAGGGCGGCAGGGCGAACACTGAAGCTTTCTTT. Translating it yields CSVEGGRANTEAFF.

The rearrangement joins TRBV29-1 to TRBJ2-2, with no clear D. Germline V gives CDR1 SQVTM, CDR2 ANQGSEA. V lost 4 bases, J lost 0 bases, and 6 bases lay in between. The CDR3 is 13 amino acids. As DNA, the CDR3 is TGCAGCGTTGGAGCCGCGAACACCGGGGAGCTGTTTTTT. It encodes CSVGAANTGELFF.

This clone showed up just a few times. The rearrangement links TRBV6-5 to TRBJ1-2; 7 bases are a match to TRBD1. The CDR3 contains 12 residues. With V trimmed by 5 bases and J by 7 bases, 4 bases remained unmatched. Germline V gives CDR1 MNHEY, CDR2 SVGAGI. CDR3 sequence: CASSRQGSGYTF. CDR3 in DNA: TGTGCCAGCAGTCGACAGGGTTCTGGCTACACCTTC.

A remark on this clone: This sample also contains other DNA sequences that code for the same CDR3. The V gene is TRBV7-9, the J gene TRBJ1-1; perhaps TRBD1 as D (5 bases). The CDR3 spans 14 residues. Germline V gives CDR1 SEHNR, CDR2 FQNEAQ (reference sequence). Trimming pared 1 base from V and 2 bases from J, leaving 8 bases between. The CDR3 protein is CASSLETGNTEAFF. The CDR3 DNA is TGTGCCAGCAGCTTAGAAACAGGCAACACTGAAGCTTTCTTT.

This chain uses TRBV15 with TRBJ1-4; no clear D gene. Trimming removed 5 bases at V and 1 base at J, with 8 bases between. Germline values: CDR1 LNHNV, CDR2 YYDKDF (reference sequence). This CDR3 comprises 14 residues. The CDR3: CATSGTITNEKLFF. The CDR3 DNA reads as TGTGCCACCAGCGGTACAATAACTAATGAAAAACTGTTTTTT.

This chain links TRBV11-2 with TRBJ1-2, with 7 positions matching TRBD1. Germline CDR1 SGHAT, CDR2 FQNNGV. The CDR3 loop spans 15 amino acids. The V and J ends lost 5 bases and 4 bases, in that order; junction bases with no gene match: 10. The CDR3 DNA reads TGTGCCAGCAGCAAAGGGCGACAGGGAGTCTATGGCTACACCTTC. This encodes CASSKGRQGVYGYTF.

The chain employs TRBV3-1 (or the pseudogene TRBV3-2) and TRBJ1-3; D uncertain. This CDR3 has 13 residues. Deletions cut 3 bases from V and 3 bases from J, with 6 bases between. Germline values: CDR1 LGHDT, CDR2 YNNKEL (reference sequence). This CDR3 reads CASSHPDGNTIYF. In nucleotides, the CDR3 is TGTGCCAGCAGCCATCCAGATGGAAACACCATATATTTT.

The V and J genes are TRBV7-9 and TRBJ2-1, with 13 bases identical to TRBD2. There are 15 residues in the CDR3. Per the germline V gene, CDR1 is SEHNR and CDR2 is FQNEAQ (reference sequence). V shed 4 bases and J 8 bases; nucleotides not matched to a gene: 5. The CDR3 nucleotides are TGTGCCAGCAGCTCGACTAGCGGGGGGTTCTATGAGCAGTTCTTC. The encoded protein is CASSSTSGGFYEQFF.

The V and J genes are TRBV3-1 (or the pseudogene TRBV3-2) and TRBJ1-2, with D possibly being TRBD1 (5 bases). CDR3 length equals 16 residues. The ends were cut back, 2 bases at V and 0 bases at J, with 13 bases in the middle. Germline-derived CDR1 and CDR2 are LGHDT and YNNKEL (reference sequence). For the CDR3, the DNA is TGTGCCAGCAGCCAAACCCGACAGCATCCTAACTATGGCTACACCTTC. It yields the protein CASSQTRQHPNYGYTF.

The V gene is TRBV10-1, the J gene TRBJ2-7; D gene uncertain. The V end was cut by 0 bases, the J end by 5 bases, with 11 bases between. CDR1 is WNHNN, CDR2 SYGVQD, per germline (reference sequence). This CDR3 has 14 amino acids. The CDR3 protein is CASSESTEPDEQYF. The CDR3 nucleotides are TGCGCCAGCAGTGAGTCCACGGAGCCTGACGAGCAGTACTTC.

This sequence joins TRBV5-8 and TRBJ1-3; D may be TRBD1 (6 bases). V was pared by 6 bases and J by 4 bases, with 17 bases between. The CDR3 is made up of 15 amino acids. Germline V gives CDR1 SGHTS, CDR2 YDEGEE. CDR3 sequence reads: CASTLGWQGGNTIYF. The CDR3 region has the DNA TGTGCCAGCACCCTGGGATGGCAGGGGGGAAACACCATATATTTT. The full variable domain, rest sourced from reference TRBV5-8 and TRBJ1-3, is EAGVTQSPTHLIKTRGQQATLRCSPISGHTSVYWYQQALGLGLQFLLWYDEGEERNRGNFPPRFSGRQFPNYSSELNVNALELEDSALYLCASTLGWQGGNTIYFGEGSWLTVV.